This T cell receptor (beta chain) was identified during a study of OX40 agonist ivuxolimab in advanced cancers. Study as a whole: Every 2 weeks, patients received ivuxolimab intravenously, dosed at 0.01 to 10 mg/kg. Under the entry rules, prior anti-PD-1, anti-PD-L1 or anti-CTLA-4 therapy was allowed, and 40% had some.

Generated by immunoSEQ multiplex PCR, the TCRdb table keeps only in-frame clones and is missing some. Among about 40,000 clones listed, roughly 86% were seen once. Germline CDR1 SGHTA, CDR2 FQGNSA. The V gene lost 3 bases and the J gene lost 0 bases, with 5 bases spanning the gap. The CDR3 loop spans 14 amino acids. Study-wide findings and caveats: Clones of CD4+ and CD8+ blood T cells grew by week 6 at doses of 0.1 to 3.0 mg/kg.

In regard to this clone: Its antigen is unknown.

Autoimmune disease history or systemic immunosuppression led to patients being barred. This sequence originates from an adult with an advanced solid tumor such as melanoma, head and neck, liver or kidney cancer. The chain has TRBV7-2 and TRBJ1-4; D ambiguous. The material sequenced was CD4+ or CD8+ T cells sorted from blood, taken in a trial of the OX40 agonist ivuxolimab. CDR3 residues: CASSFYATNEKLFF. Here the CDR3 DNA reads TGTGCCAGCAGCTTCTATGCAACTAATGAAAAACTGTTTTTT.